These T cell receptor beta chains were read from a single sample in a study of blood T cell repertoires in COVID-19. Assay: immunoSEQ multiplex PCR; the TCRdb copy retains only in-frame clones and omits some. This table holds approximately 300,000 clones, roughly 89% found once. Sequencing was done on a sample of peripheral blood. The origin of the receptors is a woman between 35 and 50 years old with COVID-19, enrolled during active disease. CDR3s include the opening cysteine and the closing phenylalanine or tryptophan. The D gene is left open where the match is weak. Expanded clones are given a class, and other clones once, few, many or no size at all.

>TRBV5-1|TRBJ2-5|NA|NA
TGCGCCAGCAGCTTACACTCTAGCGCCTCCCAAGAGACCCAGTACTTC
CASSLHSSASQETQYF
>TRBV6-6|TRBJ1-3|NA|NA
TGTGCCAGCAGCCCGAGCCAGGGCCTCTCTGGAAACACCATATATTTT
CASSPSQGLSGNTIYF
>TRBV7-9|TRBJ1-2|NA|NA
TGTGCCAGCAGCTTAGCGGGGGACTTCTATGGCTACACCTTC
CASSLAGDFYGYTF
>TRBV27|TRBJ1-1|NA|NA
TGTGCCAGCAGTTTATTGGGAGGGACCCTTTACACTGAAGCTTTCTTT
CASSLLGGTLYTEAFF
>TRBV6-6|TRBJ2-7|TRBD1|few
TGTGCCAGCAGTTACTGGACAGGGTCTAACGAGCAGTACTTC
CASSYWTGSNEQYF
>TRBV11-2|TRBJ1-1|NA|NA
TGTGCCAGCAGCTTAGGATCAGGTACCATGAACACTGAAGCTTTCTTT
CASSLGSGTMNTEAFF
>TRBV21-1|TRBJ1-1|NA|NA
TGTGCCAGAAACATCGGAGGCACTGAAGCTTTCTTT
CARNIGGTEAFF
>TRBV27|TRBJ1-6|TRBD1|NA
TGTGCCAGCAGGAGGGCAGGGGGGCGAGGTTCACCCCTCCACTTT
CASRRAGGRGSPLHF
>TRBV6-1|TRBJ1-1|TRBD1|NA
TGTGCCAGCAGTGAAGTTCTTTCGAGGACAGGGGTCGGGGCTTTCTTT
CASSEVLSRTGVGAFF
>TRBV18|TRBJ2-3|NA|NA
TGTGCCAGCTCCACACCCGCAGATACGCAGTATTTT
CASSTPADTQYF
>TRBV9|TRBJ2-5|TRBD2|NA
TGTGCCAGCAGCGTAGGTCCAGCGGGGGGAGCACCTTACCAAGAGACCCAGTACTTC
CASSVGPAGGAPYQETQYF
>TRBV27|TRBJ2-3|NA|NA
TGTGCCAGCAGTTTACCCGGGGGAGATACGCAGTATTTT
CASSLPGGDTQYF
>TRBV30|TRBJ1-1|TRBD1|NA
TGTGCCTCGTACGGGACAGGCGGGGGGAACACTGAAGCTTTCTTT
CASYGTGGGNTEAFF
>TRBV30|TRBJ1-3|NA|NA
TGTGCCTGGACCCCTAACAGGGACTCTGGAAACACCATATATTTT
CAWTPNRDSGNTIYF
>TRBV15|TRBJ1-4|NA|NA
TGTGCCACCAGCAGAGGGGGAGGCTCAAATGAAAAACTGTTTTTT
CATSRGGGSNEKLFF
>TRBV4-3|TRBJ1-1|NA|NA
TGCGCCAGCAGCCAAGGACAGAACACTGAAGCTTTCTTT
CASSQGQNTEAFF
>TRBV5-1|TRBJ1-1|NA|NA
TGCGCCAGCAGCGATGTTAACAGGGCAGTGTCTGAAGCTTTCTTT
CASSDVNRAVSEAFF
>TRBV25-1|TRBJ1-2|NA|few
TGTGCCAGCAGGACCCCTACCGGGGATGGCTACACCTTC
CASRTPTGDGYTF
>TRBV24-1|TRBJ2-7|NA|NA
TGTGCCACCAGTGGGGCAGGGACCTACGAGCAGTACTTC
CATSGAGTYEQYF
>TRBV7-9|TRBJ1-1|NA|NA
TGTGCCAGCAGCCGGTTACGTGCAAGGACAGATCCCGAACAGAGTGAAGCTTTCTTT
CASSRLRARTDPEQSEAFF
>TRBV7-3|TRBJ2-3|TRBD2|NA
TGTGCCAGCAGCTTAGCGGGGGGGCTTGGGAATACGCAGTATTTT
CASSLAGGLGNTQYF
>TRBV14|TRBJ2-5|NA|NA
TGTGCCAGCAGCCAATACCCGGGAGCCCAGTACTTC
CASSQYPGAQYF
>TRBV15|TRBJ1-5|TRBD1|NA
TGTGCCACCAGCAGAGATGGGACAGGGGGCGGTCAGCCCCAGCATTTT
CATSRDGTGGGQPQHF
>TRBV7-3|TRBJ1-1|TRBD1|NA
TGTGCCAGCAGCGAAGGGACAGGCGGTGAAGCTTTCTTT
CASSEGTGGEAFF
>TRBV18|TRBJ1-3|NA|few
TGTGCCAGCTCAACCTTACAGGGATCTGGAAACACCATATATTTT
CASSTLQGSGNTIYF
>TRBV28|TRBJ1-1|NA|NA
TGTGCCAGCAGTCTACTCCAGGGGACGGGCACTGAAGCTTTCTTT
CASSLLQGTGTEAFF
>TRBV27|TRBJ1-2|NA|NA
TGTGCCAGCAGTTTAGGAGGTCGCGGGGCTAGTTATGGCTACACCTTC
CASSLGGRGASYGYTF
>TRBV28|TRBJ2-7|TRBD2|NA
TGTGCCAGCAGCCTAGCGGGAGTGGCCCCCTACGAGCAGTACTTC
CASSLAGVAPYEQYF
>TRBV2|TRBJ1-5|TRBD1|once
TGTGCCAGCAGTGATGGGGACAGTAGCAATCAGCCCCAGCATTTT
CASSDGDSSNQPQHF
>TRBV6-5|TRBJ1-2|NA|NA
TGTGCCGGCAGTAATACCCCCAGGGCTCCCTATGGCTACACCTTC
CAGSNTPRAPYGYTF
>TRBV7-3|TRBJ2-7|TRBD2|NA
TGTGCCAGCAGCCCCCTAGCGGGAGGCCACGAGCAGTACTTC
CASSPLAGGHEQYF
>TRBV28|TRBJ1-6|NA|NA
TGTGCCAGCAGTTTACCTACAGGGTTTGGTTCACCCCTCCACTTT
CASSLPTGFGSPLHF
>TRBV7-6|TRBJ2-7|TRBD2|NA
TGTGCCAGCAGCTTAGCCTCCGGGTTAGCGGGGGGCTACGAGCAGTACTTC
CASSLASGLAGGYEQYF
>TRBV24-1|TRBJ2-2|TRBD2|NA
TGTGCCACCAGTGATTATAGCGGGGCCGGGGAGCTGTTTTTT
CATSDYSGAGELFF
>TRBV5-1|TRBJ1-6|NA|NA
TGCGCCAGCAGCTTGCAGGTTTCCGTTCAGGGTTATAATTCACCCCTCCACTTT
CASSLQVSVQGYNSPLHF
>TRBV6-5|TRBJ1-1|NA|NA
TGTGCCAGCAGAGCCGTGGACACTGAAGCTTTCTTT
CASRAVDTEAFF
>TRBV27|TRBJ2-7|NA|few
TGTGCCAGCAGTTTATCGATGAGGAGGGAGCAGTACTTC
CASSLSMRREQYF
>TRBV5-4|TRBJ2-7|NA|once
TGTGCCAGCAGTAATACCTACGAGCAGTACTTC
CASSNTYEQYF
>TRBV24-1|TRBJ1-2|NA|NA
TGTGCCACCAGTGACCACTGGGGGCAGGGCATAGATGGCTACACCTTC
CATSDHWGQGIDGYTF
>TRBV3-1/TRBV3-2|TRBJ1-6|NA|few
TGTGCCAGCAGCTCTTACCCGGAGGGATCACCCCTCCACTTT
CASSSYPEGSPLHF
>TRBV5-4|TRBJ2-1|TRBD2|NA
TGTGCCAGCAGCCGAAGCGGGGAGCCCGCCTACAATGAGCAGTTCTTC
CASSRSGEPAYNEQFF
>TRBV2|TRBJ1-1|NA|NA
TGTGCCAGCAGTCAGGAGGGAAATACTGAAGCTTTCTTT
CASSQEGNTEAFF
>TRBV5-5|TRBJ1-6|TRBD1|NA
TGTGCCAGCAGCTTGGCCGACGACAGGGGTAATTCACCCCTCCACTTT
CASSLADDRGNSPLHF
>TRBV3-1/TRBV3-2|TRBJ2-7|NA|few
TGTGCCAGCAGCCCTTTTCCTTTCTACGAGCAGTACTTC
CASSPFPFYEQYF
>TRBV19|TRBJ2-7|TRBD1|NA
TGTGCCAGTAGTATGTTTACGGGACAGGGCTTCCACGAGCAGTACTTC
CASSMFTGQGFHEQYF
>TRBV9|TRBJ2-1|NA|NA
TGTGCCAGCAGCGTAGGTGGGACTCCGAGGCATGAGCAGTTCTTC
CASSVGGTPRHEQFF